The rows below give T cell receptor beta chains drawn from one sample of a study of T cell responses to AZD1222 COVID-19 vaccine. Profiling relied on immunoSEQ multiplex PCR, and the TCRdb table lists in-frame clones only, not all of them. Of 130,000 to 150,000 clones in the sample, roughly 91% were seen once. The starting material was peripheral blood, obtained on day 0 of AZD1222 vaccination. The receptors shown here come from an adult in good health. Both conserved end residues are part of each CDR3. Fields, in order: V gene, D gene, J gene, clone size, CDR3 protein, CDR3 DNA. A D gene is named only where the DNA matches it firmly. A clone size is listed for some rows: how often the clone was seen (once, few, many), or a class if it is expanded.

TRBV14	NA	TRBJ2-1	NA	CASSQGGYNEQFF	TGTGCCAGCAGCCAAGGCGGGTATAATGAGCAGTTCTTC
TRBV6-5	NA	TRBJ1-4	NA	CASATVRGLYEKLFF	TGTGCCAGCGCCACTGTAAGGGGCTTGTATGAAAAACTGTTTTTT
TRBV6-1	TRBD1	TRBJ2-2	NA	CASSEQSQTGTGVVGELFF	TGTGCCAGCAGTGAACAGTCCCAGACGGGGACAGGGGTGGTAGGGGAGCTGTTTTTT
TRBV3-1/TRBV3-2	NA	TRBJ1-4	NA	CASSQGISLGEKLFF	TGTGCCAGCAGCCAAGGGATCAGCCTGGGGGAAAAACTGTTTTTT
TRBV15	NA	TRBJ2-7	NA	CATSRTWESSYEQYF	TGTGCCACCAGCAGAACTTGGGAGAGCTCCTACGAGCAGTACTTC
TRBV5-1	TRBD1	TRBJ2-2	NA	CASSLEGQSTGELFF	TGCGCCAGCAGCTTGGAGGGACAGAGTACCGGGGAGCTGTTTTTT
TRBV24-1	NA	TRBJ2-2	NA	CATSDGWRGDTGELFF	TGTGCCACCAGTGACGGGTGGAGGGGGGACACCGGGGAGCTGTTTTTT
TRBV6-8	TRBD1	TRBJ2-7	NA	CASSHRTGGSYEQYF	TGTGCCAGCAGCCATCGGACAGGGGGCTCCTACGAGCAGTACTTC
TRBV9	TRBD2	TRBJ2-3	NA	CASSVAGGPGTDTQYF	TGTGCCAGCAGCGTAGCGGGGGGGCCAGGCACAGATACGCAGTATTTT
TRBV6-5	TRBD1	TRBJ2-2	NA	CASGTGDTGELFF	TGTGCCAGCGGGACAGGGGACACCGGGGAGCTGTTTTTT
TRBV7-2	NA	TRBJ1-2	NA	CASSLLGDYGYTF	TGTGCCAGCAGCCTCCTGGGCGACTATGGCTACACCTTC
TRBV6-5	TRBD1	TRBJ1-4	NA	CASSWTGLNEKLFF	TGTGCCAGCAGTTGGACAGGGCTTAATGAAAAACTGTTTTTT
TRBV27	NA	TRBJ1-1	NA	CASSPLGRDTEAFF	TGTGCCAGCAGTCCCTTAGGGAGGGACACTGAAGCTTTCTTT
TRBV5-1	TRBD2	TRBJ2-1	NA	CASVNPLAEYNEQFF	TGCGCCAGCGTCAACCCACTAGCGGAGTACAATGAGCAGTTCTTC
TRBV7-6	NA	TRBJ1-4	NA	CASSLLTDGEKLFF	TGTGCCAGCAGCTTACTTACAGACGGTGAAAAACTGTTTTTT
TRBV27	NA	TRBJ2-2	once	CATSKRGSGELFF	TGTGCCACCTCAAAGAGGGGTTCCGGGGAGCTGTTTTTT
TRBV4-1	TRBD2	TRBJ2-3	NA	CASSQGGGRAISTQYF	TGCGCCAGCAGCCAAGGGGGCGGGAGGGCCATCAGTACGCAGTATTTT
TRBV7-9	TRBD1	TRBJ1-2	few	CASSPQGAGGYTF	TGTGCCAGCAGCCCACAGGGGGCGGGTGGCTACACCTTC
TRBV7-8	NA	TRBJ2-7	NA	CASSLGAPYEQYF	TGTGCCAGCAGCCTTGGGGCTCCCTACGAGCAGTACTTC
TRBV15	NA	TRBJ1-1	NA	CATSRGLVYEAFF	TGTGCCACCAGCAGAGGTCTGGTCTACGAAGCTTTCTTT
TRBV18	TRBD1	TRBJ1-6	NA	CASSPNRGGNSPLHF	TGTGCCAGCTCACCAAACAGGGGTGGTAATTCACCCCTCCACTTT
TRBV4-2	NA	TRBJ1-1	NA	CASSHWDTLMNTEAFF	TGTGCCAGCAGCCATTGGGACACTCTCATGAACACTGAAGCTTTCTTT
TRBV19	TRBD1	TRBJ1-5	NA	CASSPDRGGIGNQPQHF	TGTGCCAGTAGTCCTGACAGGGGAGGAATTGGCAATCAGCCCCAGCATTTT
TRBV19	TRBD1	TRBJ1-1	NA	CASTDDRANTEAFF	TGTGCCAGTACGGACGACAGGGCGAACACTGAAGCTTTCTTT
TRBV3-1/TRBV3-2	TRBD1	TRBJ1-3	NA	CASSPDVGQPDSGNTIYF	TGTGCCAGCAGCCCTGACGTGGGACAGCCTGACTCTGGAAACACCATATATTTT
TRBV7-8	TRBD1	TRBJ1-4	NA	CASSLKTGGFEKLFF	TGTGCCAGCAGCTTAAAGACAGGGGGTTTTGAAAAACTGTTTTTT
TRBV10-3	NA	TRBJ2-7	NA	CAISPMGGSYEQYF	TGTGCCATCAGTCCAATGGGGGGTTCCTACGAGCAGTACTTC
TRBV2	NA	TRBJ1-1	once	CASSVTGTEAFF	TGTGCCAGCAGTGTAACAGGGACTGAAGCTTTCTTT
TRBV6-5	NA	TRBJ1-2	NA	CASSSGLLTNYGYTF	TGTGCCAGCAGTTCGGGCTTGCTGACGAACTATGGCTACACTTTC